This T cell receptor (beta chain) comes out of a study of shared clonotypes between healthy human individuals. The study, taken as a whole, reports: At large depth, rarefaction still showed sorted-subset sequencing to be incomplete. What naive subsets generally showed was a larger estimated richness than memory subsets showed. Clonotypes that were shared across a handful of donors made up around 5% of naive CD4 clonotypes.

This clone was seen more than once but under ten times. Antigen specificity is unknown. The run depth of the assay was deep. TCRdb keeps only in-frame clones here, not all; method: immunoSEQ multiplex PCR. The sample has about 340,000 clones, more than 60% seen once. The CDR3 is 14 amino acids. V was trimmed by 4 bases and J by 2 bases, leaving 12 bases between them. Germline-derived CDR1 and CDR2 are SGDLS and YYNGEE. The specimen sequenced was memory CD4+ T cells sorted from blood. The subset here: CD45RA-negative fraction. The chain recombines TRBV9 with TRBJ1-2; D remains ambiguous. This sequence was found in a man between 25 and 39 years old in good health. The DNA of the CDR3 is TGTGCCAGCAGCCCTCACGGTGAGAACTATGGCTACACCTTC. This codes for CASSPHGENYGYTF.